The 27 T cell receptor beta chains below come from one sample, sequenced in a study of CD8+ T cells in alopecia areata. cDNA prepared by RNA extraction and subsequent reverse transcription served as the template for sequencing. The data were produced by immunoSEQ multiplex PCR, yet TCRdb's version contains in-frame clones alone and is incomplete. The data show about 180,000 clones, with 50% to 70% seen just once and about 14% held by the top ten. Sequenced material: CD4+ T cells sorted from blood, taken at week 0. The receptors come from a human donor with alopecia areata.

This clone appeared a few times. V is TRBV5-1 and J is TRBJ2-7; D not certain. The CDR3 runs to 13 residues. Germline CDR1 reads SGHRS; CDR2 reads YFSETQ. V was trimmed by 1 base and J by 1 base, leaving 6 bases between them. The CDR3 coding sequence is TGCGCCAGCAGCTTGTCAGAGTCCTACGAGCAGTACTTC. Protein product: CASSLSESYEQYF.

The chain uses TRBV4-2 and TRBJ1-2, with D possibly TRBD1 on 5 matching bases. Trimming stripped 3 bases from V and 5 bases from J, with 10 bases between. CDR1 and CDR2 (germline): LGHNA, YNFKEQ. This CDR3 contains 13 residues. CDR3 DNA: TGTGCCAGCAGCCAGGACAAGGCATATGGCTACACCTTC. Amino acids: CASSQDKAYGYTF.

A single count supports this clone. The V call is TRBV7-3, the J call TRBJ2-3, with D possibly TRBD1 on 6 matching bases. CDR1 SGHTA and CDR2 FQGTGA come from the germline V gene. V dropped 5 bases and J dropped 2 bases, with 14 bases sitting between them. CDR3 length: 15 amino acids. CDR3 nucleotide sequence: TGTGCCAGCAGCCCTGGGGGCCAAATCACAGATACGCAGTATTTT. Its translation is CASSPGGQITDTQYF.

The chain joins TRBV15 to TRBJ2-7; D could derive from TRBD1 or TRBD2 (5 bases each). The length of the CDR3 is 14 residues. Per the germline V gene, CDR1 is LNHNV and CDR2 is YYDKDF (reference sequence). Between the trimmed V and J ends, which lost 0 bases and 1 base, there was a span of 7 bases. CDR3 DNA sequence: TGTGCCACCAGCAGAGAGGGGGTGTCCTACGAGCAGTACTTC. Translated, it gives CATSREGVSYEQYF. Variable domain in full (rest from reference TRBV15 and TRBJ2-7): DAMVIQNPRYQVTQFGKPVTLSCSQTLNHNVMYWYQQKSSQAPKLLFHYYDKDFNNEADTPDNFQSRRPNTSFCFLDIRSPGLGDTAMYLCATSREGVSYEQYFGPGTRLTVT.

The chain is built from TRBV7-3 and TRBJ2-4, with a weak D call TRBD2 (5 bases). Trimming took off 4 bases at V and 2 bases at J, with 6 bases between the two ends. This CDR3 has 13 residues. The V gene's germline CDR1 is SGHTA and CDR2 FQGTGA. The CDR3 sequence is CASSSGTKNIQYF. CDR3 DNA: TGTGCCAGCAGCTCCGGGACCAAAAACATTCAGTACTTC.

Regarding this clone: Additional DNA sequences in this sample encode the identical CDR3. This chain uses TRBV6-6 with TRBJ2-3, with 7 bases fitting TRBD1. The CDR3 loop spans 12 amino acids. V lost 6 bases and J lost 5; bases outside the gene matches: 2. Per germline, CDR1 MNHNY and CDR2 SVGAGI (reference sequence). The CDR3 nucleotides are TGTGCCAGCAGCTACAGGGGAGATACGCAGTATTTT. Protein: CASSYRGDTQYF.

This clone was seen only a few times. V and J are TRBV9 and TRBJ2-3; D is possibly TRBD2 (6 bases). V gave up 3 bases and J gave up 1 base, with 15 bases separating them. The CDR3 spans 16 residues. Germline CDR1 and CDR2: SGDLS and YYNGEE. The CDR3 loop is CASSARAGLRTDTQYF. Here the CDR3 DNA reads TGTGCCAGCAGCGCGAGAGCGGGTCTCCGCACAGATACGCAGTATTTT.

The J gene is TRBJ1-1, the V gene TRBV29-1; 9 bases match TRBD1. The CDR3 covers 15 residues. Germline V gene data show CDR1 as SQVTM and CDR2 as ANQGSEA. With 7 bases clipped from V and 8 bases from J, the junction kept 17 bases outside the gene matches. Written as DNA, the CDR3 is TGCAGCGCAAGAGATTCGAGACAGGGGGTATCGGAAGCTTTCTTT. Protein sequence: CSARDSRQGVSEAFF. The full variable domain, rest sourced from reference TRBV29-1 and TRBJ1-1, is SAVISQKPSRDICQRGTSLTIQCQVDSQVTMMFWYRQQPGQSLTLIATANQGSEATYESGFVIDKFPISRPNLTFSTLTVSNMSPEDSSIYLCSARDSRQGVSEAFFGQGTRLTVV.

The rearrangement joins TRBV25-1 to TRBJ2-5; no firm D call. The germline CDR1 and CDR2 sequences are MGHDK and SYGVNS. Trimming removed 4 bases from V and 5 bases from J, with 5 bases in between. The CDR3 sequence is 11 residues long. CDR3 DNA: TGTGCCAGCAGTGTTGGTGAGACCCAGTACTTC. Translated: CASSVGETQYF.

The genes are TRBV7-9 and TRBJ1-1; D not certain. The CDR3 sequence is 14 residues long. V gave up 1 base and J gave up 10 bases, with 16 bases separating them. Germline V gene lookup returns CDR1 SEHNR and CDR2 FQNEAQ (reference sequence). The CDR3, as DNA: TGTGCCAGCAGCTTAGTATCCAACGTTGACCCAGCTTTCTTT. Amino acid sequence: CASSLVSNVDPAFF.

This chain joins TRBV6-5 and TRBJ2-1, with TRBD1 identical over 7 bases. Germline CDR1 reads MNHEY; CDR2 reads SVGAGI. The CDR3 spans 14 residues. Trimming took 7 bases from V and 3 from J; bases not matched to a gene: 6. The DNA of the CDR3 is TGTGCCAGCACGGGACAGAGGAGCTACAATGAGCAGTTCTTC. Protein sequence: CASTGQRSYNEQFF.

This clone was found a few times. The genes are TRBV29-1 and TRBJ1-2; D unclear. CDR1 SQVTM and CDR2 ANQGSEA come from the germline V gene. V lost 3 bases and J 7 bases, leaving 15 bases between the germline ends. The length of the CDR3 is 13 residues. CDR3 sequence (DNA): TGCAGCGTTGATGGGTCTCAAGGTTTTGGCTACACCTTC. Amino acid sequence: CSVDGSQGFGYTF.

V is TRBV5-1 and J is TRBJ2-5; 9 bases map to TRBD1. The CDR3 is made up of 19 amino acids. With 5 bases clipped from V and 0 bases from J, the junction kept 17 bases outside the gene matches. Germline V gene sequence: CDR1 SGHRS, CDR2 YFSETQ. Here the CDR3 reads CASRLRPRRQGVYQETQYF. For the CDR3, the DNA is TGCGCCAGCAGACTTCGACCACGAAGACAGGGGGTGTACCAAGAGACCCAGTACTTC.

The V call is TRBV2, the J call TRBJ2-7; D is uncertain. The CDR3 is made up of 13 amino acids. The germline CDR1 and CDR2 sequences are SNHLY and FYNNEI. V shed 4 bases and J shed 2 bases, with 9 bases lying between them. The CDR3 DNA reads TGTGCCAGCAGTGTCCAGGCAACCTACGAGCAGTACTTC. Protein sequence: CASSVQATYEQYF.

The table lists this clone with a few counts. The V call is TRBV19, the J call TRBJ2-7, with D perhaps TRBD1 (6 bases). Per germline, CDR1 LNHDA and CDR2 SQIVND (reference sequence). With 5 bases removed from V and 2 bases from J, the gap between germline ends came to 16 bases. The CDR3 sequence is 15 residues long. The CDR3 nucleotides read TGTGCCAGTAGTTCCCAGACAGGCCAGGCCTACGAGCAGTACTTC. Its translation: CASSSQTGQAYEQYF.

The CDR3 DNA reads TGCAGCGTTGAAAGCCGATGGGGCACAGATACGCAGTATTTT. Protein sequence: CSVESRWGTDTQYF. The chain recombines TRBV29-1 with TRBJ2-3; D is undetermined. The germline V gene encodes CDR1 SQVTM and CDR2 ANQGSEA. CDR3 length: 14 amino acids. Trimming left V 2 bases short and J 1 base short, with 10 bases between.

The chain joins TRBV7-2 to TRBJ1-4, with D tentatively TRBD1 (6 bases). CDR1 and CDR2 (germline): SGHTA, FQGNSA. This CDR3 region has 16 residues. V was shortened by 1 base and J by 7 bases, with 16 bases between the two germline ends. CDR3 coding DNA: TGTGCCAGCAGCTTAGGACCCACAGGGTCGAGTGAAAAACTGTTTTTT. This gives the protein CASSLGPTGSSEKLFF. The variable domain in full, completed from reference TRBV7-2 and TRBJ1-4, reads GAGVSQSPSNKVTEKGKDVELRCDPISGHTALYWYRQSLGQGLEFLIYFQGNSAPDKSGLPSDRFSAERTGGSVSTLTIQRTQQEDSAVYLCASSLGPTGSSEKLFFGSGTQLSVL.

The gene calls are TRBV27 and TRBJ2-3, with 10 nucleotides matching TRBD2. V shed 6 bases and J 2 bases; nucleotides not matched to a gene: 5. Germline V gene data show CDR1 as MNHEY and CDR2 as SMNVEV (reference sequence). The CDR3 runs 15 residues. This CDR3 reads CASRGLAVLTDTQYF. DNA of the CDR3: TGTGCCAGCAGAGGACTAGCGGTTCTCACAGATACGCAGTATTTT.

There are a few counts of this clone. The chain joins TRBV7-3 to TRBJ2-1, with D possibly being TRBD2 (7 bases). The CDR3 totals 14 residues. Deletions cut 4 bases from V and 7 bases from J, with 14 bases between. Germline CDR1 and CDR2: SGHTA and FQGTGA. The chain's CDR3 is CASSSAAGANEQFF. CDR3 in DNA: TGTGCCAGCAGCTCCGCGGCGGGGGCGAATGAGCAGTTCTTC.

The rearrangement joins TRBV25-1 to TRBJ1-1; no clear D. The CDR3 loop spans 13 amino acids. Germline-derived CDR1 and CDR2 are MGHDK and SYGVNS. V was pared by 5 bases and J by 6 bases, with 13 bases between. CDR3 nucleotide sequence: TGTGCCAGCAGTCACGCCAACTTTCCTGAAGCTTTCTTT. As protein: CASSHANFPEAFF.

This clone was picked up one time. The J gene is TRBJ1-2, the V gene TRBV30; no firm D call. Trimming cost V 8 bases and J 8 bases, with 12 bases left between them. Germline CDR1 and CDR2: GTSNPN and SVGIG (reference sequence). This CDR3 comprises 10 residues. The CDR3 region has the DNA TGTGCCGCGGACTTGAGGGGCTACACCTTC. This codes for CAADLRGYTF.

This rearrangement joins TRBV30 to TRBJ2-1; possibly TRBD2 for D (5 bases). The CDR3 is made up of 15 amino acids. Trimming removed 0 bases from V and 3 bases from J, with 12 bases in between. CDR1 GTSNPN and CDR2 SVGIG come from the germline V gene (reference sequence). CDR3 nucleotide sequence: TGTGCCTGGAGTGTATTGGACTCGTTCTACAATGAGCAGTTCTTC. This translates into CAWSVLDSFYNEQFF.

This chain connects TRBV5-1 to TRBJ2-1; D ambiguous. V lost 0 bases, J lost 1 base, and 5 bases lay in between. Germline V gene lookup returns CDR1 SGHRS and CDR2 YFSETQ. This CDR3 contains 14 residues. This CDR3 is CASSLEVSYNEQFF. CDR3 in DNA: TGCGCCAGCAGCTTGGAAGTTTCCTACAATGAGCAGTTCTTC.

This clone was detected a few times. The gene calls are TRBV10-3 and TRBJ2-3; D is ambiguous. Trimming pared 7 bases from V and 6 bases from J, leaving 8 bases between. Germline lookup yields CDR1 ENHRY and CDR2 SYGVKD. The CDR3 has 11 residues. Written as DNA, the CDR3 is TGTGCCATCACCATCGGGGATACGCAGTATTTT. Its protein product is CAITIGDTQYF.

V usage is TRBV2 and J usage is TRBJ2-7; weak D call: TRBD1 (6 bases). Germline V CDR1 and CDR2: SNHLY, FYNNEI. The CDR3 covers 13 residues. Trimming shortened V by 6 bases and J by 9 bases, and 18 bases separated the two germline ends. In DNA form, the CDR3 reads TGTGCCAGCAGGAGATCACAGGGATTTGGGCAGTACTTC. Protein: CASRRSQGFGQYF.

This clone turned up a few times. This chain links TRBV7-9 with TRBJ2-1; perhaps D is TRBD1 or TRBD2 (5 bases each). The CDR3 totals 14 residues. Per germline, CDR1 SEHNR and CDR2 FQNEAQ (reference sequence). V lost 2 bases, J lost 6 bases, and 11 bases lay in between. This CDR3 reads CASSLLAGSNEQFF. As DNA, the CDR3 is TGTGCCAGCAGCTTACTGGCAGGGAGCAATGAGCAGTTCTTC.

CDR3 sequence: CSSGVSTDTQYF. The DNA of the CDR3 is TGCAGCTCAGGGGTGAGCACAGATACGCAGTATTTT. The chain couples TRBV29-1 to TRBJ2-3; a possible D gene is TRBD1 (6 bases). Trimming left V 8 bases short and J 0 bases short, with 9 bases between. Germline V gives CDR1 SQVTM, CDR2 ANQGSEA. This CDR3 has 12 amino acids.